One and the same sample provided the 6 T cell receptor beta chains below, sequenced in a study of blood T cell repertoires in COVID-19. Assay used: immunoSEQ multiplex PCR; TCRdb lists only in-frame clones, some missing. This table holds some 240,000 clones, 70% to 90% found once. The sequenced sample was PBMCs or T cells enriched from blood (not recorded which). Receptors were obtained from a woman between 40 and 55 years old with acute COVID-19.

The chain is built from TRBV7-2 and TRBJ2-5, with 8 bases aligning to TRBD2. The CDR3 contains 15 residues. V lost 5 bases to trimming and J lost 5 bases; unmatched junction nucleotides: 10. Germline CDR1 is SGHTA and CDR2 is FQGNSA. The CDR3 DNA reads as TGTGCCAGCAGCCTCGGGAGCGGGGGACCGGAGACCCAGTACTTC. Amino acids: CASSLGSGGPETQYF.

The rearrangement uses TRBV4-1 and TRBJ1-1; 7 nucleotides line up with TRBD1. Germline V gene lookup returns CDR1 MGHRA and CDR2 YSYEKL. The ends lost 2 bases at V and 4 bases at J; junction bases unmatched: 13. The CDR3 loop spans 17 amino acids. The CDR3 DNA is TGCGCCAGCAGCCAAAGATACACCAGGGGGTGGAGCACTGAAGCTTTCTTT. It encodes CASSQRYTRGWSTEAFF.

CDR3 bases: TGCGCCAGCAGCCTTGACAGGGCAGGACCCGAGCAGTACTTC. It specifies CASSLDRAGPEQYF. The rearrangement links TRBV5-1 to TRBJ2-7; TRBD1 matches 7 bases. The CDR3 has 14 amino acids. Trimming cost V 4 bases and J 6 bases; bases outside gene matches: 10. Germline V gives CDR1 SGHRS, CDR2 YFSETQ.

This clone occurred a few times. The chain has TRBV9 and TRBJ2-1, with D unresolved. The CDR3 covers 12 residues. The V end was cut by 0 bases, the J end by 7 bases, with 5 bases between. Germline assignment: CDR1 SGDLS and CDR2 YYNGEE. CDR3 DNA sequence: TGTGCCAGCAGCGTAGACGAGAATGAGCAGTTCTTC. Translated: CASSVDENEQFF.

The J gene is TRBJ2-7, the V gene TRBV4-1, with 10 positions matching TRBD1. Trimming at V came to 1 base and at J to 4 bases, leaving 1 base not matched to a gene. The CDR3 loop spans 14 amino acids. The germline V gene encodes CDR1 MGHRA and CDR2 YSYEKL. CDR3 amino acids: CASSQGGQGYEQYF. The CDR3 DNA sequence: TGCGCCAGCAGCCAAGGGGGACAGGGGTACGAGCAGTACTTC.

The rearrangement links TRBV28 to TRBJ1-1; D unclear. The CDR3 has 13 residues. V was shortened by 7 bases and J by 1 base, with 10 bases between the two germline ends. CDR1 and CDR2 (germline): MDHEN, SYDVKM. Written as DNA, the CDR3 is TGTGCCAGCATCTTACCAGGGAACACTGAAGCTTTCTTT. This codes for CASILPGNTEAFF.